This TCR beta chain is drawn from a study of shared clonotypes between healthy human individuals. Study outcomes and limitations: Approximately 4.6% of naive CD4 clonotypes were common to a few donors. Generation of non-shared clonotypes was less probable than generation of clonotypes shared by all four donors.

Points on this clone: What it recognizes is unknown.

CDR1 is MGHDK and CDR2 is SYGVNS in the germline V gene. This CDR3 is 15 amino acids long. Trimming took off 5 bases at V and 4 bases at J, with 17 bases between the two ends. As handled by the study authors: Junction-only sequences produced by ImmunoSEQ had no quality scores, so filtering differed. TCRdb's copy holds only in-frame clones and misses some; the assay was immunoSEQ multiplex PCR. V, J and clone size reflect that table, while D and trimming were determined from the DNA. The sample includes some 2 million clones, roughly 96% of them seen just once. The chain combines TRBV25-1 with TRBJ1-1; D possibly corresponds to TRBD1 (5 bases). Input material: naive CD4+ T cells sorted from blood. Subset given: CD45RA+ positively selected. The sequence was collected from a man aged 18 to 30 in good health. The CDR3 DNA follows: TGTGCCAGCAGTTCGCCTTGGGGGGGGAGCACTGAAGCTTTCTTT. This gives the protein CASSSPWGGSTEAFF.